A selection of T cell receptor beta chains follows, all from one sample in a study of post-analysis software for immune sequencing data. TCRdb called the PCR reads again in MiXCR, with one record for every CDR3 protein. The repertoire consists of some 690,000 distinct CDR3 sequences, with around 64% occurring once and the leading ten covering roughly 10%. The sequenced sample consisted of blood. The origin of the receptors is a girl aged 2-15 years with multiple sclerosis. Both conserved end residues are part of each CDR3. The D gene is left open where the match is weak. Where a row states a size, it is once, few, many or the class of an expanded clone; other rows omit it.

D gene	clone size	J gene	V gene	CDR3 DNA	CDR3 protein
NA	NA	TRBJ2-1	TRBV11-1	TGTGCCAGCAGCTTTCAGGGGCCGACCTACAATGAGCAGTTCTTC	CASSFQGPTYNEQFF
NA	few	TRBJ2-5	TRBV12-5	TGTGCTAGTGCAGGACCTTTCAAAGAGACCCAGTACTTC	CASAGPFKETQYF
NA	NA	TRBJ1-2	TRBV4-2	TGTGCCAGCAGCCCAACCGTGGGCTATGGCTACACCTTC	CASSPTVGYGYTF
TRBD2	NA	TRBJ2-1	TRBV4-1	TGCGCCAGCAGCCAAGGTAGCGGGGGGGCCAGTGAGCAGTTCTTC	CASSQGSGGASEQFF
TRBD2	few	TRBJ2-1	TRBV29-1	TGCAGCGTTCCGCTAGCGGGAGGGGAAAAGTCCTACAATGAGCAGTTCTTC	CSVPLAGGEKSYNEQFF
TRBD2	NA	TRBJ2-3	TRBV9	TGTGCCAGCAGCGATGTTAGCGGGACTAGCACAGATACGCAGTATTTT	CASSDVSGTSTDTQYF
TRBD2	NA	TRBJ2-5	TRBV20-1	TGCAGTGCTCTGCGGACTAGTAGAGAGACCCAGTACTTC	CSALRTSRETQYF
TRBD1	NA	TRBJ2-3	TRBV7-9	TGTGCCAGCAGCTCCAGGACAGGGGGCGTTTTACACACAGATACGCAGTATTTT	CASSSRTGGVLHTDTQYF
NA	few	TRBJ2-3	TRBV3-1	TGTGCCAGCAGCCAAGGCCGAGCCCCAGATACGCAGTATTTT	CASSQGRAPDTQYF
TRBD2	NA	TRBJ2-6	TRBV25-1	TGTGCCAGCAGTGAATTCCGGGGGGGTACAGGGTTCGGGGCCAACGTCCTGACTTTC	CASSEFRGGTGFGANVLTF
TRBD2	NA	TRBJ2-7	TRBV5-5	TGTGCCAGCAGCTCTCTTAGCGGGACGAATAACGAGCAGTACTTC	CASSSLSGTNNEQYF
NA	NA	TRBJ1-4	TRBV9	TGTGCCAGCAGCGGCGAATCGGGGCGACTGTTTTTT	CASSGESGRLFF